One and the same sample provided the 5 T cell receptor beta chains below, sequenced in a study of T cells after yellow fever vaccination. TCRdb reprocessed the 5' RACE reads via MiXCR and lists one record per CDR3 protein. The sample consists of hundreds of thousands of distinct CDR3 sequences, over 15% of them appearing once. The sample was PBMCs, taken before the yellow fever booster vaccination. These receptors were collected from a man aged 18 to 30 who received the YFV17D yellow fever vaccine.

The chain couples TRBV7-2 to TRBJ2-3; the match to TRBD1 covers 9 bases. The CDR3 loop spans 15 amino acids. V lost 5 bases to trimming and J lost 2 bases; unmatched junction nucleotides: 5. Germline CDR1 SGHTA, CDR2 FQGNSA. CDR3: CASSIGTGSTDTQYF. The CDR3 coding sequence is TGTGCCAGCAGCATAGGGACAGGGTCCACAGATACGCAGTATTTT.

The chain is built from TRBV7-8 and TRBJ1-3, with D possibly matching TRBD1 (5 bases). The CDR3 is made up of 15 amino acids. Looked up from germline, CDR1 is SGHVS and CDR2 is FQNEAQ. Trimming shortened V by 5 bases and J by 6 bases, and 17 bases separated the two germline ends. The CDR3 DNA follows: TGTGCCAGCAGCGAGCTGCGGGGGGTAGTAAACACCATATATTTT. This translates into CASSELRGVVNTIYF.

V usage is TRBV6-5 and J usage is TRBJ2-7; maybe TRBD2 (6 bases). Germline V gives CDR1 MNHEY, CDR2 SVGAGI. The CDR3 runs to 15 residues. Trimming shortened V by 2 bases and J by 4 bases, and 15 bases separated the two germline ends. CDR3 sequence (DNA): TGTGCCAGCAGTTACAGGGCGGGGCTCATTTACGAGCAGTACTTC. Amino acid sequence: CASSYRAGLIYEQYF.

This clonotype was detected a few times. This chain links TRBV2 with TRBJ1-2; no reliable D call. This CDR3 is built from 13 residues. V was clipped by 5 bases and J by 2 bases, with 9 bases between them. CDR1 and CDR2 (germline): SNHLY, FYNNEI. CDR3 nucleotides: TGTGCCAGCAGTACGGCAGGAAACTATGGCTACACCTTC. Amino acids: CASSTAGNYGYTF.

This clonotype was observed a few times. V gene TRBV4-1 combines with J gene TRBJ2-1; TRBD2 matches at 11 bases. Germline values: CDR1 MGHRA, CDR2 YSYEKL. Germline trimming cut 3 bases from V and 4 bases from J; bases unmatched to any gene: 11. The CDR3 length is 18 residues. The CDR3 sequence is CASSHRRVAGGAYNEQFF. DNA for the CDR3: TGCGCCAGCAGCCATCGCCGGGTAGCGGGGGGGGCATACAATGAGCAGTTCTTC.